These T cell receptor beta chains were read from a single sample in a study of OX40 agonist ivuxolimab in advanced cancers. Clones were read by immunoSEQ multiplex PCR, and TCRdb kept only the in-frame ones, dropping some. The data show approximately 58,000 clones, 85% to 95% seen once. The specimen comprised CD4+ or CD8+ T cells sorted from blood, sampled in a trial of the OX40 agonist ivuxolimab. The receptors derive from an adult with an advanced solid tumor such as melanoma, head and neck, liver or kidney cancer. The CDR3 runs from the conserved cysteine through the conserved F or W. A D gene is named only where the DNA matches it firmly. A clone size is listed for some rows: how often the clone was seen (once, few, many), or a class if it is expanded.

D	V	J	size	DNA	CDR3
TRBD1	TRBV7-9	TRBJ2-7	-	TGTGCCAGCAGCTTGCCGGGACAGGGGTACGAGCAGTACTTC	CASSLPGQGYEQYF
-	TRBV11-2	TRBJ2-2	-	TGTGCCATCAACCGGCGGACCGGGGAGCTGTTTTTT	CAINRRTGELFF
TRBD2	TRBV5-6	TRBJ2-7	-	TGTGCCAGCAGCCCGGGACTAGCGGTCGAGCAGTACTTC	CASSPGLAVEQYF
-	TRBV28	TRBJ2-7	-	TGTGCCAGCAGTTTACTAGGCGTCGGGCTAGAGCAGTACTTC	CASSLLGVGLEQYF
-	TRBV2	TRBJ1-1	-	TGTGCCAGCACGGCAAGGCAAGCTTTCTTT	CASTARQAFF
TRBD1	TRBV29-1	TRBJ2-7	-	TGCAGCGTTGAAGGTCCAGGGGGCAGCTACGAGCAGTACTTC	CSVEGPGGSYEQYF
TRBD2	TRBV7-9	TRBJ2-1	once	TGTGCCAGCAGCTCCCCACAAAGGCAGCGGGAGTTGGATGAGCAGTTCTTC	CASSSPQRQRELDEQFF
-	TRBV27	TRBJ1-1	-	TGTGCCAGCAGTTTAGACAGGAGGGGTAACACTGAAGCTTTCTTT	CASSLDRRGNTEAFF
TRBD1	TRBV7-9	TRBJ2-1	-	TGTGCCAGCAGCGAAAGGACAGGTCTTAGATACAATGAGCAGTTCTTC	CASSERTGLRYNEQFF
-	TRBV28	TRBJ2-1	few	TGTGCCAGCAGTCCGACCAGGCGGGACTACAATGAGCAGTTCTTC	CASSPTRRDYNEQFF
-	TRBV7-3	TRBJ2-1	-	TGTGCCAGCAGCTTAAGGGCCAGCTCCTACAATGAGCAGTTCTTC	CASSLRASSYNEQFF
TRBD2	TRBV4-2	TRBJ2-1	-	TGTGCCAGCAGCCAAGACCTCGGGACTAGCGCGTACAATGAGCAGTTCTTC	CASSQDLGTSAYNEQFF
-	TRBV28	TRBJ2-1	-	TGTGCCAGCAGTCCCTATCCCGGACGGTACAATGAGCAGTTCTTC	CASSPYPGRYNEQFF
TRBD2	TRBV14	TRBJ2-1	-	TGTGCCAGCAGCCAAGGTAAACTAGCGGACTACAATGAGCAGTTCTTC	CASSQGKLADYNEQFF
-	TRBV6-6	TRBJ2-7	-	TGTGCCAGCAGCGGGGACTCCTACGAGCAGTACTTC	CASSGDSYEQYF
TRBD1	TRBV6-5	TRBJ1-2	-	TGTGCCAGCAGTTACGATCCCTCAGGGGGCGGGAAAGGCTACACCTTC	CASSYDPSGGGKGYTF
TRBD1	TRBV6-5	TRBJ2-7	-	TGTGCCAGCAGTTTATCGGGACAGGCTTACGAGCAGTACTTC	CASSLSGQAYEQYF
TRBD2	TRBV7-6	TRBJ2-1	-	TGTGCCAGCAGCTTACGGGGGGGCGGTAGCGATCATGAGCAGTTCTTC	CASSLRGGGSDHEQFF
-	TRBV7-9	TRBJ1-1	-	TGTGCCAGCAGCCCCAGCGACCCGAACACTGAAGCTTTCTTT	CASSPSDPNTEAFF
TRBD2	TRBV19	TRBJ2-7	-	TGTGCCAGTAGTATATCGAGACTAGCTGCACCCCTCTATGGCGAGCAGTACTTC	CASSISRLAAPLYGEQYF